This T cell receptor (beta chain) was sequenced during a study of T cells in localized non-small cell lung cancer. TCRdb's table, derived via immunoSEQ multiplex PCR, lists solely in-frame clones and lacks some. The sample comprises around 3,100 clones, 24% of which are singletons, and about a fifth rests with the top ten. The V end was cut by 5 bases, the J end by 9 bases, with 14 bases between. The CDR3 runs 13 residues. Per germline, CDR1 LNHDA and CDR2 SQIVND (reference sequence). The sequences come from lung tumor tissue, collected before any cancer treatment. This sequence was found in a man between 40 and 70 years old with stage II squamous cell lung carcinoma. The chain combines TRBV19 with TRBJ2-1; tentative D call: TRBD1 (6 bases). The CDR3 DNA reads TGTGCCAGTAGTGGGGGCCTCCTCGGTGAGCAGTTCTTC. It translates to CASSGGLLGEQFF.